The 13 T cell receptor beta chains reported below all come from one sample, sequenced in a study of blood T cell repertoires in COVID-19. Sequencing used immunoSEQ multiplex PCR; TCRdb keeps in-frame clones, though not all of them. The sample lists fewer than 250,000 clones, 83% occurring once. The sample was peripheral blood. The receptors shown here come from a middle-aged woman with active or convalescent COVID-19.

This clone is termed medium-sized (0.01 to 0.1%). The chain is built from TRBV7-9 and TRBJ2-1; TRBD2 is a possible D gene (6 bases). The CDR3 has 13 residues. Trimming stripped 2 bases from V and 10 bases from J, with 12 bases between. Per germline, CDR1 SEHNR and CDR2 FQNEAQ (reference sequence). DNA of the CDR3: TGTGCCAGCAGCTTAATTGGGGCGGGGGAGCAGTTCTTC. Translated, it gives CASSLIGAGEQFF.

The chain is built from TRBV19 and TRBJ1-1, with TRBD1 as a possible D gene (5 bases). Between the trimmed V and J ends, which lost 3 bases and 0 bases, there was a span of 11 bases. This CDR3 comprises 15 residues. CDR1 is LNHDA and CDR2 is SQIVND in the germline V gene (reference sequence). CDR3 loop: CASSILGQLNTEAFF. CDR3 DNA: TGTGCCAGTAGTATTCTAGGACAACTGAACACTGAAGCTTTCTTT.

This clone appeared a few times. This chain uses TRBV11-2 with TRBJ1-2; possibly TRBD1 for D (5 bases). V gave up 5 bases and J gave up 6 bases, with 13 bases separating them. Germline V gives CDR1 SGHAT, CDR2 FQNNGV. This CDR3 region has 13 residues. CDR3 sequence (DNA): TGTGCCAGCAGCCTCGGCAGGGCGCATGGCTACACCTTC. Encoded protein: CASSLGRAHGYTF.

For the CDR3, the DNA is TGTGCCAGCAGTAATCCGGGACAGGGGGCGTCTGGCTACACCTTC. Translated: CASSNPGQGASGYTF. The gene calls are TRBV6-5 and TRBJ1-2; 12 bases line up with TRBD1. V was clipped by 5 bases and J by 7 bases; unmatched bases: 8. The CDR3 is made up of 15 amino acids. Germline V lookup: CDR1 MNHEY, CDR2 SVGAGI.

V gene TRBV5-6 combines with J gene TRBJ1-6; 10 nucleotides match TRBD1. The germline V gene has CDR1 SGHDT and CDR2 YYEEEE. The CDR3 has 15 amino acids. J gave up 9 bases and V 4 bases, and 7 bases lay outside the gene matches. The chain's CDR3 is CASSLPGQGISPLHF. CDR3 DNA sequence: TGTGCCAGCAGCCTACCGGGACAGGGGATTTCACCCCTCCACTTT.

The chain combines TRBV14 with TRBJ1-6, with TRBD1 identical over 9 bases. Germline loops: CDR1 SGHDN, CDR2 FVKESK. This CDR3 comprises 15 residues. V was clipped by 4 bases and J by 7 bases; unmatched bases: 5. The DNA for the CDR3 is TGTGCCAGCAGCCTTTACGGGACAGGGAATTCACCCCTCCACTTT. Protein: CASSLYGTGNSPLHF.

This chain joins TRBV7-3 and TRBJ2-1; 8 bases are a match to TRBD1. Trimming at V came to 3 bases and at J to 8 bases, leaving 9 bases not matched to a gene. The V gene's germline CDR1 is SGHTA and CDR2 FQGTGA. This CDR3 has 15 residues. The CDR3 DNA reads as TGTGCCAGCAGCTTGTCCCAGGGGGCTATCGATGAGCAGTTCTTC. Translating gives CASSLSQGAIDEQFF.

This chain joins TRBV7-2 and TRBJ1-1; TRBD1 matches at 8 bases. V trimming: 5 bases; J trimming: 3 bases; junction bases outside the gene matches: 2. Germline-derived CDR1 and CDR2 are SGHTA and FQGNSA. There are 13 residues in the CDR3. This CDR3 is CASSLDRDTEAFF. In DNA, the CDR3 is TGTGCCAGCAGCCTGGACAGGGACACTGAAGCTTTCTTT.

This chain uses TRBV27 with TRBJ2-1, with TRBD1 as a possible D gene (6 bases). This CDR3 is 15 amino acids long. The V end was cut by 7 bases, the J end by 4 bases, with 17 bases between. Germline V lookup: CDR1 MNHEY, CDR2 SMNVEV (reference sequence). The CDR3 DNA reads as TGTGCCAGCAAACAGGGCCCCAACGATTACAATGAGCAGTTCTTC. This sequence encodes CASKQGPNDYNEQFF.

The chain combines TRBV6-5 with TRBJ2-3, with 7 bases that match TRBD1. This CDR3 comprises 15 residues. The junction had 6 bases not matched to a gene; V was cut back by 5 bases and J by 1 base. Germline V gene data show CDR1 as MNHEY and CDR2 as SVGAGI. The chain's CDR3 is CASSPFTGGTDTQYF. CDR3 nucleotide sequence: TGTGCCAGCAGTCCCTTCACAGGGGGCACAGATACGCAGTATTTT.

The genes are TRBV5-1 and TRBJ1-6; D uncertain. V lost 3 bases and J lost 15, with 16 bases in between. CDR3 length: 13 amino acids. Germline V CDR1 and CDR2: SGHRS, YFSETQ. CDR3 loop: CASSSEGRSGLHF. The CDR3 DNA sequence: TGCGCCAGCAGCTCCGAAGGCAGGAGCGGCCTCCACTTT.

This chain connects TRBV6-4 to TRBJ2-3; no firm D call. V lost 4 bases and J lost 2, with 10 bases in between. The CDR3 length is 14 residues. The V gene's germline CDR1 is MRHNA and CDR2 SNTAGT. The CDR3 DNA reads TGTGCCAGCAGTGTTGACTTTGACACAGATACGCAGTATTTT. Amino acid sequence: CASSVDFDTDTQYF.

This rearrangement joins TRBV27 to TRBJ2-5; 9 positions match TRBD2. Germline loops: CDR1 MNHEY, CDR2 SMNVEV (reference sequence). The CDR3 length is 15 residues. V lost 2 bases and J lost 3; bases outside the gene matches: 4. The CDR3 reads CASSLRASGEETQYF. CDR3 bases: TGTGCCAGCAGTTTACGCGCTAGCGGGGAAGAGACCCAGTACTTC.